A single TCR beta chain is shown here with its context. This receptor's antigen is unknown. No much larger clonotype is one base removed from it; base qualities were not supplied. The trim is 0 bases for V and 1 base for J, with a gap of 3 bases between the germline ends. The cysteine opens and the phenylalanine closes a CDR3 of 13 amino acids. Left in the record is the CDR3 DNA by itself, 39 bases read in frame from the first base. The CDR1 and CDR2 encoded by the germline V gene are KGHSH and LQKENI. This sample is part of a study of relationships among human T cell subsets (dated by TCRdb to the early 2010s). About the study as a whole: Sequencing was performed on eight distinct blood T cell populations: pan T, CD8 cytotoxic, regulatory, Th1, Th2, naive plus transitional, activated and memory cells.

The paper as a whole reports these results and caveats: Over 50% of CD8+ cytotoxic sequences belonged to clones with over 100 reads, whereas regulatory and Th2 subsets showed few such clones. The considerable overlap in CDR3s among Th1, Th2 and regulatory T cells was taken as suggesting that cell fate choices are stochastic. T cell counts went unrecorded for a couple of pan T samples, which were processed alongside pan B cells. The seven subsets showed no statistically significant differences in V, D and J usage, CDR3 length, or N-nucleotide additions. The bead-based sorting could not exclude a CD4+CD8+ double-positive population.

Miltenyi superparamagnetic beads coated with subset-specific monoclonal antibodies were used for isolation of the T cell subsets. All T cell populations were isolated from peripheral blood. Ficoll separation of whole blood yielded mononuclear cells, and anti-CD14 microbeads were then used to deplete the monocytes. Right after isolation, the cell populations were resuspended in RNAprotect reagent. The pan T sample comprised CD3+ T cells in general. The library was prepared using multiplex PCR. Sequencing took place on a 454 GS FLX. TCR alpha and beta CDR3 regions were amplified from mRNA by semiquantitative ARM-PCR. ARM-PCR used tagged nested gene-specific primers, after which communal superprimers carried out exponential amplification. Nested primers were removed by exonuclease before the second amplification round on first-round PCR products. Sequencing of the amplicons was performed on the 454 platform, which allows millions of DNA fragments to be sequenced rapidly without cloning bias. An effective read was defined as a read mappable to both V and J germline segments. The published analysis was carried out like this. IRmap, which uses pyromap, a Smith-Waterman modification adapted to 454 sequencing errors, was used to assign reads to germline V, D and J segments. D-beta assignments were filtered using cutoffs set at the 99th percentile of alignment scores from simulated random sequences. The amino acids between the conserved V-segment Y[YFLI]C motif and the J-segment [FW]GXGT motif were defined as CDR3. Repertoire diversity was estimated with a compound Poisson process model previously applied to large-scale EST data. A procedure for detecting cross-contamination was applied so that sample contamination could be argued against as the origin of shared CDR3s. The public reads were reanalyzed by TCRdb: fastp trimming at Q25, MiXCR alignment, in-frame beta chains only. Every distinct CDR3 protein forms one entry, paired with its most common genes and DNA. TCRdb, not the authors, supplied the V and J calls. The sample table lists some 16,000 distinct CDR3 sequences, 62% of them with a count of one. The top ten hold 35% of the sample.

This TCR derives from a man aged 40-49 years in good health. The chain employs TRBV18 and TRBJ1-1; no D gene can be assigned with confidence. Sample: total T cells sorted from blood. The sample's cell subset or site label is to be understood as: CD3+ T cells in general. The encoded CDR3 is CASSPPSNTEAFF. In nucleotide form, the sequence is TGTGCCAGCTCACCACCGTCGAACACTGAAGCTTTCTTT.